The 6 T cell receptor beta chains presented below share a single source sample, sequenced in a study of cytomegalovirus exposure and HLA in healthy donors. Primers for the PCR totalled 60 Vbeta and 13 Jbeta. TCRdb's table, derived via immunoSEQ multiplex PCR, lists solely in-frame clones and lacks some. The sample carries 55,000 to 85,000 clones, 86% recorded once. The sample consisted of PBMCs. These receptors originate from a woman aged 25 to 45 in good health and CMV-seronegative.

The chain combines TRBV30 with TRBJ2-2, with 11 bases identical to TRBD2. Losses at the gene ends were 0 bases for V and 7 bases for J; bases not matched to a gene: 7. Germline CDR1 and CDR2: GTSNPN and SVGIG (reference sequence). This CDR3 is built from 16 residues. The CDR3 loop is CAWSVLAGALGGELFF. The CDR3 region has the DNA TGTGCCTGGAGTGTACTAGCGGGGGCCCTGGGCGGGGAGCTGTTTTTT.

The V and J genes are TRBV18 and TRBJ2-5, with TRBD1 as a possible D gene (5 bases). Germline V CDR1 and CDR2: KGHSH, LQKENI. The CDR3 has 13 amino acids. Trimming removed 5 bases at V and 2 bases at J, with 9 bases between. The CDR3 nucleotides are TGTGCCAGCTCAGTCAGGGTACAAGAGACCCAGTACTTC. It is translated as CASSVRVQETQYF.

The CDR3 DNA is TGTGCCAGTAGCCGCACAGGGTCAACTAATGAAAAACTGTTTTTT. Translating it yields CASSRTGSTNEKLFF. The J gene is TRBJ1-4, the V gene TRBV19, with a possible D match to TRBD1 (6 bases). V was trimmed by 6 bases and J by 0 bases, leaving 11 bases between them. The CDR3 is made up of 15 amino acids. Germline V gene lookup returns CDR1 LNHDA and CDR2 SQIVND (reference sequence).

The chain uses TRBV28 and TRBJ2-1, with D perhaps TRBD1 (5 bases). The germline V and J ends were trimmed by 2 bases and 5 bases, with 7 bases remaining between them. Germline values: CDR1 MDHEN, CDR2 SYDVKM. CDR3 length: 13 residues. The CDR3 DNA reads as TGTGCCAGCAGTTTAAACAGGAACAATGAGCAGTTCTTC. Its translation: CASSLNRNNEQFF.

This clone appeared a single time. The chain employs TRBV12-5 and TRBJ1-5; D perhaps matches TRBD1 (5 bases). The CDR3 is made up of 12 amino acids. CDR1 and CDR2 from the germline V gene are LGHNT and FRNRAP. The ends were cut back, 6 bases at V and 6 bases at J, with 9 bases in the middle. The CDR3 sequence is CASGLGGQPQHF. The CDR3 DNA follows: TGTGCTAGTGGCCTCGGGGGTCAGCCCCAGCATTTT.

The gene calls are TRBV30 and TRBJ2-1; 13 positions match TRBD2. The V and J ends lost 0 bases and 6 bases, in that order; junction bases with no gene match: 11. The CDR3 loop spans 18 amino acids. Per the germline V gene, CDR1 is GTSNPN and CDR2 is SVGIG (reference sequence). CDR3 nucleotides: TGTGCCTGGAGTGTAAGTGCCAACAGGACTAGCGGGGGCAATGAGCAGTTCTTC. It specifies CAWSVSANRTSGGNEQFF.